This T cell receptor (beta chain) is drawn from a study of blood T cell repertoires in COVID-19 (dated by TCRdb to between 2020 and 2021). About the study as a whole: Samples covering the acute and convalescent phases of COVID-19 were provided by collaborators in the United States, Italy and Spain. Sample metadata almost always included a de-identified subject ID, COVID-19 status, age in years and sex. Where available, HLA class I and class II types were taken from metadata supplied by the sample provider and were not determined by assay-based typing. A freely available public database, intended as a resource for researchers studying the immune response to SARS-CoV-2, is where the repertoires were released. The material from the prospective study consisted of cDNA or gDNA derived from T cells, B-cell-depleted T cells, or PBMCs. Samples came from the ongoing ImmuneRACE study (first 160 participants) plus 1,254 subjects from 6 global collaborators. The dataset comprised deeply sampled blood TCRbeta repertoires from subjects exposed to, actively infected with, or recovered from COVID-19. General conclusions and limits of the study: The amount of clinical and demographic metadata varied by source and participant and was provided uncurated.

A remark on this clone: Its cognate antigen has yet to be identified. It has no much larger one-base neighbor in the sample; base qualities were not kept.

The immunoSEQ Assay, a bias-controlled multiplex PCR, was used to amplify TCRbeta CDR3 regions from genomic DNA. The paper's processing steps were these. The number of nucleated cells in each sample was estimated from the amplification of reference gene primers within the assay. Sequence reads were collapsed and filtered to measure the absolute abundance of every unique TCRbeta CDR3 rearrangement. For each sample, productive Simpson clonality was calculated by taking the square root of Simpson's diversity index across productive rearrangements. The source is immuneACCESS, and TCRdb retained only in-frame sequences with V and J called. Part of the clones is not carried over; for the studies checked, unresolved V genes explain less than half of this, and the remainder is unexplained. For V, J and clone size, that table is used; D and trimming come from the DNA. The sample records just under 150,000 clones, about 87% of which are singletons. The ten largest clones represent 35% to 40% of the sample.

Samples from volunteer blood donors who had recovered from COVID-19 were contributed by a second Seattle source. Collaborating institutions collected whole blood in K2EDTA tubes following their own protocols. For TCRbeta analysis, collaborators shipped samples in one of three forms: frozen whole blood, isolated PBMCs, or DNA extracted from either of those sample types. V lost 2 bases and J lost 4 bases; the stretch between them is 8 bases long. The CDR3 measures 13 amino acids from cysteine to phenylalanine. The kept DNA is CDR3 alone, 39 bases in frame from the first base. For CDR1 and CDR2, the germline V gene lists MNHEY and SVGEGT.

The rearranged chain carries TRBV6-2 or TRBV6-3 and TRBJ1-2; the D gene assignment is ambiguous. The sequence was obtained from a man between 45 and 60 years old who had recovered from COVID-19. Sequencing was carried out using peripheral blood. The DNA is as follows: TGTGCCAGCAGTTACCGGTTGGTCTATGGCTACACCTTC. It specifies CASSYRLVYGYTF.